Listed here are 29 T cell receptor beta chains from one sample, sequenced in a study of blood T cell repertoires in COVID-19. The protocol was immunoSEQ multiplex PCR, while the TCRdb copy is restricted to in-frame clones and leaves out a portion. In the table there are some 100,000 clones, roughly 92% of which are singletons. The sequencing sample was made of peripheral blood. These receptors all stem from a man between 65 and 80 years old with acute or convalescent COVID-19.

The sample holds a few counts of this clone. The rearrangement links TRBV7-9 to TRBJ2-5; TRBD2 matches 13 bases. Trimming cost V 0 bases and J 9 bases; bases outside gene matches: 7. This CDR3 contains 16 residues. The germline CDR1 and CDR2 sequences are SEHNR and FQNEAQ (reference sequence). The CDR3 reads CASSLAPTSGGVSQYF. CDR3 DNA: TGTGCCAGCAGCTTAGCGCCTACTAGCGGGGGGGTGTCCCAGTACTTC.

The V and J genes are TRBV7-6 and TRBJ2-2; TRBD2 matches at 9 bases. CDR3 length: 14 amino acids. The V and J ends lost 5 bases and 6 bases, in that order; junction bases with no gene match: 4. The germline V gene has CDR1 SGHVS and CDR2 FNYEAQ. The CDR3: CASSVRTSAGELFF. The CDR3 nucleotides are TGTGCCAGCAGCGTCCGGACTAGCGCCGGGGAGCTGTTTTTT.

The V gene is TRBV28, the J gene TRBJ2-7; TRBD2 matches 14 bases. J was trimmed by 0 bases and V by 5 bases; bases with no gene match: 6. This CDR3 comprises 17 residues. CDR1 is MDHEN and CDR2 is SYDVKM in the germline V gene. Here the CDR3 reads CASSAGLAGVSSYEQYF. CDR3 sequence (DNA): TGTGCCAGCAGTGCGGGACTAGCGGGAGTGTCCTCCTACGAGCAGTACTTC.

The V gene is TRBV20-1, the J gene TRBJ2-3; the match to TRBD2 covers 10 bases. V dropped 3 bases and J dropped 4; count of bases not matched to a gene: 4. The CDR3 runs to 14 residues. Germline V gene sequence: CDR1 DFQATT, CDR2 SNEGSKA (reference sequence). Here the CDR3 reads CSASLGLAADTQYF. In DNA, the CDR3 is TGCAGTGCTAGTCTCGGACTAGCGGCAGATACGCAGTATTTT.

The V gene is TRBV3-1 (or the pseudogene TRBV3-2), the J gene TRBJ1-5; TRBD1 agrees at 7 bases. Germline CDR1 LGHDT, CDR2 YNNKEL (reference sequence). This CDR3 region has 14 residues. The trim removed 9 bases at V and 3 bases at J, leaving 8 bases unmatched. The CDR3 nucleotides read TGTGCCAGTAGGGCGCAGGGGGACAATCAGCCCCAGCATTTT. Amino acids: CASRAQGDNQPQHF.

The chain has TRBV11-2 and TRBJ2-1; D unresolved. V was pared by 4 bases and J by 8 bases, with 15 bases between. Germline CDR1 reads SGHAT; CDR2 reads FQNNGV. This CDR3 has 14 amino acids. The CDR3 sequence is CASSSDHSSYEQFF. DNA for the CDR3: TGTGCCAGCAGCTCTGACCATAGTAGCTATGAGCAGTTCTTC.

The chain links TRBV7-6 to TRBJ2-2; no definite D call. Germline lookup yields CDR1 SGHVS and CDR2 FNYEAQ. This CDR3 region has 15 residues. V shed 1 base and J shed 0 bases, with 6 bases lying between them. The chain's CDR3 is CASSLDYANTGELFF. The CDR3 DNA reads TGTGCCAGCAGCTTAGACTACGCGAACACCGGGGAGCTGTTTTTT.

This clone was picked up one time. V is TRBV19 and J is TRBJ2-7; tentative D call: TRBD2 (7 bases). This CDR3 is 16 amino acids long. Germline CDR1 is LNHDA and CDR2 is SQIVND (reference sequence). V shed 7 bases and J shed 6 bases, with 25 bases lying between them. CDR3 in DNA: TGTGCCAGTACCCCGATGGGGGGGGCGGGAGTTTCCGAGCAGTACTTC. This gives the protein CASTPMGGAGVSEQYF.

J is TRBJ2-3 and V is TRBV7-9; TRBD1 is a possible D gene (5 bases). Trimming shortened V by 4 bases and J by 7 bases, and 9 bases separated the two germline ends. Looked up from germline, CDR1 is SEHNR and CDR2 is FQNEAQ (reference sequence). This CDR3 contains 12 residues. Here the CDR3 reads CASSSRTYTQYF. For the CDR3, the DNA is TGTGCCAGCAGCTCCCGGACATATACGCAGTATTTT.

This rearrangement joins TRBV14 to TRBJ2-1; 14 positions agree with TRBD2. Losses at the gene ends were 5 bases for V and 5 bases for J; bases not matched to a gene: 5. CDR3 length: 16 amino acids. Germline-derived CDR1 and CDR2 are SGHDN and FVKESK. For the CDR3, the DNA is TGTGCCAGCAGCGAATGGACTAGCGGGGGGCACAATGAGCAGTTCTTC. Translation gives CASSEWTSGGHNEQFF.

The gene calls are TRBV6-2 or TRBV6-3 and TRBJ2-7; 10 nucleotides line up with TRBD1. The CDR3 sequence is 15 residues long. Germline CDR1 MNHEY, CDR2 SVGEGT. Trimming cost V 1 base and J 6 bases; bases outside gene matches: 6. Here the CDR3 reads CASSYFGQGVGEQYF. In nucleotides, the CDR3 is TGTGCCAGCAGTTACTTCGGACAGGGGGTTGGCGAGCAGTACTTC.

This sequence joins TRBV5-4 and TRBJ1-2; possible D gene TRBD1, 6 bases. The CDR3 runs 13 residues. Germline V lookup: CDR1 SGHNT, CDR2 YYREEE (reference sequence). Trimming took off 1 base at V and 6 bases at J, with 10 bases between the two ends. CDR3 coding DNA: TGTGCCAGCAGCTTGTCGGCAGGGGATGGCTACACCTTC. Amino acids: CASSLSAGDGYTF.

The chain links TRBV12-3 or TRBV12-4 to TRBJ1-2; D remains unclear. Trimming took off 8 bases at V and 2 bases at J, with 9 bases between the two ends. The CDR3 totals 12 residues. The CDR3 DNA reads TGTGCCAGCTCCCAGTTGAACTATGGCTACACCTTC. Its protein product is CASSQLNYGYTF.

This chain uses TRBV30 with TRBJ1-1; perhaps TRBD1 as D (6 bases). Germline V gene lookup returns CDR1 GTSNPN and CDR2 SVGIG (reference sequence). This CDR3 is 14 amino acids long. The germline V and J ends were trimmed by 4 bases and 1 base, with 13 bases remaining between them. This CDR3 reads CAWKRGTTNTEAFF. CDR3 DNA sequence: TGTGCCTGGAAGAGGGGGACCACGAACACTGAAGCTTTCTTT. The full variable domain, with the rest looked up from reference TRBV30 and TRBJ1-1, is SQTIHQWPATLVQPVGSPLSLECTVEGTSNPNLYWYRQAAGRGLQLLFYSVGIGQISSEVPQNLSASRPQDRQFILSSKKLLLSDSGFYLCAWKRGTTNTEAFFGQGTRLTVV.

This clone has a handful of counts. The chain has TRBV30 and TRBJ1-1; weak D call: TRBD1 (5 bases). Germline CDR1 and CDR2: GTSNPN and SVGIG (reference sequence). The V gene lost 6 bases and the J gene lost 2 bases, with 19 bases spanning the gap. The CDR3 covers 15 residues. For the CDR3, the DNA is TGTGCCTGTCCCCCGCCCACAGGTTCTAACACTGAAGCTTTCTTT. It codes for CACPPPTGSNTEAFF. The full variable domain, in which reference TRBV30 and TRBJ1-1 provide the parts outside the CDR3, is SQTIHQWPATLVQPVGSPLSLECTVEGTSNPNLYWYRQAAGRGLQLLFYSVGIGQISSEVPQNLSASRPQDRQFILSSKKLLLSDSGFYLCACPPPTGSNTEAFFGQGTRLTVV.

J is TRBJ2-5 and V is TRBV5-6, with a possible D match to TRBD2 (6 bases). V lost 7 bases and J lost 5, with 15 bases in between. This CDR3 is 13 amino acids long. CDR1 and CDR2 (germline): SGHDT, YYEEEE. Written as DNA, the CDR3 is TGTGCCAGCCTCGGCACTAGCAAGGAGACCCAGTACTTC. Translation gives CASLGTSKETQYF.

The CDR3 nucleotides are TGTGCCAGCAGCTTGCAGTATACGGGGATCACTGAAGCTTTCTTT. The encoded protein is CASSLQYTGITEAFF. The chain is built from TRBV5-5 and TRBJ1-1; D unresolved. Deletions cut 1 base from V and 4 bases from J, with 14 bases between. This CDR3 is built from 15 residues. Germline V gene sequence: CDR1 SGHKS, CDR2 YYEKEE (reference sequence).

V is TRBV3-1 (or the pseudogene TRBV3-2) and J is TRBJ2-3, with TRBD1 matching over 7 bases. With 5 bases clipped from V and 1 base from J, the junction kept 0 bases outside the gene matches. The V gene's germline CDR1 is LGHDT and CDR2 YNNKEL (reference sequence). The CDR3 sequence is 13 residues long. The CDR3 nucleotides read TGTGCCAGCAGCGACAGGGGCACAGATACGCAGTATTTT. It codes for CASSDRGTDTQYF.

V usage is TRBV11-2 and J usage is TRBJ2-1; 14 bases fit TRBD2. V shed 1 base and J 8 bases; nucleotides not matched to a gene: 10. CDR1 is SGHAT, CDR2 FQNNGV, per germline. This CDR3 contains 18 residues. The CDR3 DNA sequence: TGTGCCAGCAGCTTAGCGATTGCGACTAGCGGGAGGGTAGATGAGCAGTTCTTC. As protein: CASSLAIATSGRVDEQFF.

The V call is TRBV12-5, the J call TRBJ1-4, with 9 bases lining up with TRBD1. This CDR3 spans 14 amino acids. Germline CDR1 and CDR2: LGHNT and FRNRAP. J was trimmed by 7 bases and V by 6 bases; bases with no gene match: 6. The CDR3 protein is CASGRTGEIEKLFF. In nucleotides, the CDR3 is TGTGCTAGTGGACGGACAGGGGAGATTGAAAAACTGTTTTTT.

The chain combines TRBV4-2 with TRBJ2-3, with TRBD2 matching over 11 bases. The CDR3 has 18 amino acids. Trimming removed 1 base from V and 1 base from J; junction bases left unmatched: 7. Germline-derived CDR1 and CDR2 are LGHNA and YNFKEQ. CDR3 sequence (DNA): TGTGCCAGCAGCCAAGTTGGGTTAGCGGGGGGGGGCACAGATACGCAGTATTTT. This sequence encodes CASSQVGLAGGGTDTQYF.

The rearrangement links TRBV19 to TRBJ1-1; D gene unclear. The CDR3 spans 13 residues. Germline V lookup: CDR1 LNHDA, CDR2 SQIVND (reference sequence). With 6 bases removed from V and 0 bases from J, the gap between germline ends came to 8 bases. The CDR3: CASRPTMNTEAFF. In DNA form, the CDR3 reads TGTGCCAGTAGACCGACAATGAACACTGAAGCTTTCTTT.

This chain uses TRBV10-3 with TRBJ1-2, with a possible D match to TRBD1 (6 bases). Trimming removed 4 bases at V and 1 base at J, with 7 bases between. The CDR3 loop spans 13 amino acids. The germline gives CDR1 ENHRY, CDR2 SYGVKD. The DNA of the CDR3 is TGTGCCATCAGTGCGGACAGTAACTATGGCTACACCTTC. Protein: CAISADSNYGYTF.

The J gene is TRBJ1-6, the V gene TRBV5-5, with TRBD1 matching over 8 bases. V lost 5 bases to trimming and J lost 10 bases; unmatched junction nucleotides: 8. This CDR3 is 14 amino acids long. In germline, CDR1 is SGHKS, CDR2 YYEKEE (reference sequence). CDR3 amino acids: CASRHRGLKSPLHF. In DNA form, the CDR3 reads TGTGCCAGCAGACACAGGGGGTTAAAATCACCCCTCCACTTT.

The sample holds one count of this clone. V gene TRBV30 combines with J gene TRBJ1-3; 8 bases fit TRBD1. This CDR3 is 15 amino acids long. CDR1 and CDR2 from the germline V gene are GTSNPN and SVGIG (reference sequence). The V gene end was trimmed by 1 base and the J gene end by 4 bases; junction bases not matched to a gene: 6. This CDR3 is CAWSGGWTGGNTIYF. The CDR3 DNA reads TGTGCCTGGAGTGGTGGCTGGACAGGGGGAAACACCATATATTTT. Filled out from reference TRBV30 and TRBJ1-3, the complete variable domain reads SQTIHQWPATLVQPVGSPLSLECTVEGTSNPNLYWYRQAAGRGLQLLFYSVGIGQISSEVPQNLSASRPQDRQFILSSKKLLLSDSGFYLCAWSGGWTGGNTIYFGEGSWLTVV.

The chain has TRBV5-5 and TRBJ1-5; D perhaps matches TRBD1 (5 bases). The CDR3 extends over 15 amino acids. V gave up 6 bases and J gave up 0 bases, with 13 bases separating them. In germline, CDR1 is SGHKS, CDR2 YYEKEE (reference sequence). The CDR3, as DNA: TGTGCCAGCAAACCGGACACTGTTAGCAATCAGCCCCAGCATTTT. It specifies CASKPDTVSNQPQHF.

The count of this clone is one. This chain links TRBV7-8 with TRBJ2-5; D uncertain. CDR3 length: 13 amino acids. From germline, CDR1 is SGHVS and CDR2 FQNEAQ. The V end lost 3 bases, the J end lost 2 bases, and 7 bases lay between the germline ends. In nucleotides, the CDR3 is TGTGCCAGCAGCTTCACAGCACAAGAGACCCAGTACTTC. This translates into CASSFTAQETQYF. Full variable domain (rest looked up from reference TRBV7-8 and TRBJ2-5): GAGVSQSPRYKVAKRGQDVALRCDPISGHVSLFWYQQALGQGPEFLTYFQNEAQLDKSGLPSDRFFAERPEGSVSTLKIQRTQQEDSAVYLCASSFTAQETQYFGPGTRLLVL.

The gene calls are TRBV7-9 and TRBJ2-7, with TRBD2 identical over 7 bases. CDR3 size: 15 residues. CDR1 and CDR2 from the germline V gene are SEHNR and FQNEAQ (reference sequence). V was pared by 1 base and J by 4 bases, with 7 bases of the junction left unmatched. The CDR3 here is CASSLGSSGDYEQYF. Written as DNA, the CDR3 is TGTGCCAGCAGCTTAGGTTCTAGCGGTGATTACGAGCAGTACTTC.

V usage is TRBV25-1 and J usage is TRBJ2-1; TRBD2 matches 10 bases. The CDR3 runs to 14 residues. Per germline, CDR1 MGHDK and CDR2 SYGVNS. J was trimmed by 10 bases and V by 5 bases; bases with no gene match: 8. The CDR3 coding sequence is TGTGCCAGCAGTCGCATAGCGGGAGGATGGGAGCAGTTCTTC. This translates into CASSRIAGGWEQFF. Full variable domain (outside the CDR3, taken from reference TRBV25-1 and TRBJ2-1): EADIYQTPRYLVIGTGKKITLECSQTMGHDKMYWYQQDPGMELHLIHYSYGVNSTEKGDLSSESTVSRIRTEHFPLTLESARPSHTSQYLCASSRIAGGWEQFFGPGTRLTVL.